The clone carrying this T cell receptor beta chain was seen only a few times. Its target is not known. This entry comes from a study of T cell responses to AZD1222 COVID-19 vaccine. Notes on the study in general: White British people made up most donors, females outnumbered males, and clonal diversity was possibly underestimated. None of the repertoires were sampled until the peak T cell response had passed. Receipt of two AZD1222 doses was followed by a rise in Spike-specific TCR breadth and depth. At baseline, just 5 or 6 AZD1222 recipients tested seropositive.

TCRdb keeps only in-frame clones here, not all; method: immunoSEQ multiplex PCR. The sample comprises fewer than 100,000 clones, more than 70% of which are singletons, and approximately 21% rests with the top ten. V gave up 2 bases and J gave up 4 bases, with 6 bases separating them. The CDR3 length is 12 residues. The chain recombines TRBV12-3 or TRBV12-4 with TRBJ2-7, with no clear D. This TCR was recovered from an adult in good health. The sequencing here drew on peripheral blood, taken on day 0 of AZD1222 vaccination. CDR3: CASSLNAYEQYF. The CDR3 DNA reads TGTGCCAGCAGTTTAAATGCGTACGAGCAGTACTTC.